This TCR beta chain emerged from a study of T cells in Graves' hyperthyroidism and ophthalmopathy. The source material, RNA transcripts, was used to amplify TCR beta CDR3 regions. RT-PCR in the first round (using the HTBI primer set) targeted the TCR CDR3. TCRdb reprocessed the multiplex PCR reads via MiXCR and lists one record per CDR3 protein. The table has a few hundred thousand distinct CDR3 sequences, more than 20% seen once. The germline gives CDR1 MNHNS, CDR2 SASEGT. CDR3 length: 12 amino acids. The junction had 5 bases not matched to a gene; V was cut back by 8 bases and J by 5 bases. Remarks on this clonotype: Antigen: not known.

Study results and caveats: Blood also carried most thyroid clonotypes expanded above 0.001. Ophthalmopathy, as predicted by the model, came a median roughly 6.5 months after the prediction.

Patients having uncontrolled infection, another autoimmune disease, pregnancy or lactation were not included. The TCR sequence derives from a man aged 50-60 years with Graves' hyperthyroidism. The rearrangement links TRBV6-1 to TRBJ2-7; 8 positions match TRBD1. Sequences were obtained from blood. CDR3 in DNA: TGTGCCAGCCACTACAGGGGGGACGAGCAGTACTTC. It codes for CASHYRGDEQYF.